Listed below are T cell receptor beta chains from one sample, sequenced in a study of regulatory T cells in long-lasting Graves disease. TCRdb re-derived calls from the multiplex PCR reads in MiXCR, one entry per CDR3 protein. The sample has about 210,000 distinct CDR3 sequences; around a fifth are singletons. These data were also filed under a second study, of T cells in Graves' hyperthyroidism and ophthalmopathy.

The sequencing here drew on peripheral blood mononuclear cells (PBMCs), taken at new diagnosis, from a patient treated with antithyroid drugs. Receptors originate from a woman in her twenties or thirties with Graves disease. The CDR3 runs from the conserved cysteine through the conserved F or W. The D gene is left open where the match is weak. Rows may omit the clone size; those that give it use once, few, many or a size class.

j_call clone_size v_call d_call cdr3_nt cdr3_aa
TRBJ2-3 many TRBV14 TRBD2 TGTGCCAGCAGCCAAGGACTAGCGGGAGGGCCCAGAGATACGCAGTATTTT CASSQGLAGGPRDTQYF
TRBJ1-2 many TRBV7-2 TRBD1 TGTGCCAGCAGCTTAGCGTACAGGGGGGCTGGTGGCTACACCTTC CASSLAYRGAGGYTF
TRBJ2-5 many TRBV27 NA TGTGCCAGCAGTTTCATAAGCCAAGAGACCCAGTACTTC CASSFISQETQYF
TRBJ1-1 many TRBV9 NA TGTGCCAGCAGCGTAGTGGGCACCATGAACACTGAAGCTTTCTTT CASSVVGTMNTEAFF
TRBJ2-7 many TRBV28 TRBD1 TGTGCCAGCAGTTTTCCGGACAGGACCGAAGGGGAGCAGTACTTC CASSFPDRTEGEQYF
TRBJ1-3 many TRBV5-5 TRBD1 TGTGCCAGCAAAGGACAGGGGGAGTTTGGTCTCAACACCATATATTTT CASKGQGEFGLNTIYF
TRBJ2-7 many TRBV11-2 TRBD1 TGTGCCAGCAGCTTAGGACAGGGGCTTTTGCGTGAGCAGTACTTC CASSLGQGLLREQYF
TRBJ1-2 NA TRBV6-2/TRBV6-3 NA TGTGCCAGCAGTTACTGGTGGAAGTTTGCCTTC CASSYWWKFAF
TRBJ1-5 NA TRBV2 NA TGTGCCAGCAGTGGGGGACTGCGGACGGTCACTTTT CASSGGLRTVTF
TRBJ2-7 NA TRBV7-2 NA TGTGCCAGCAGCTTCCCCGGTACGGGAAACTACGAGCAGTACTTC CASSFPGTGNYEQYF
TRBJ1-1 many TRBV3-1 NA TGTGCCAGCAGCCAAGATCCCTTGGTGATGACAGGAGAGAACACTGAAGCTTTCTTT CASSQDPLVMTGENTEAFF
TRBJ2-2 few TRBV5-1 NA TGCGCCAGCAGCCCGACAGGGAACACCGGGGAGCTGTTTTTT CASSPTGNTGELFF
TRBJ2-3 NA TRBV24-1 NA TGTGCCACCAGTGATTACGGAGGCACAGATACGCAGTATTTT CATSDYGGTDTQYF
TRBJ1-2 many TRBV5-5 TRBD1 TGTGCCAGCACCACTGGACAGGGGCTAGATAACTATGGCTACACCTTC CASTTGQGLDNYGYTF
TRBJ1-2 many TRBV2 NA TGTGCCAGCAGGGCACGGGACACCTACTATGGCTACACCTTC CASRARDTYYGYTF
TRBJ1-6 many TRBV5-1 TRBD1 TGCGCCAGCAGCTTGACCACAGGGGTCGGCAATTCACCCCTCCACTTT CASSLTTGVGNSPLHF
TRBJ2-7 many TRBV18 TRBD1 TGTGCCAGCTCACCACCGGGACAGGGGTCCTACGAGCAGTACTTC CASSPPGQGSYEQYF
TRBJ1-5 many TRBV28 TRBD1 TGTGCCAGCAGGGGGGAGACAGGGGAGGGTTATAGCAATCAGCCCCAGCATTTT CASRGETGEGYSNQPQHF
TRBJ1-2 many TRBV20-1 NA TGCAGTGCTCACCACTATGGCTACACCTTC CSAHHYGYTF
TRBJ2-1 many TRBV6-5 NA TGTGCCAGCAGTTACTTTGTCGGCGCTCCCTACAATGAGCAGTTCTTC CASSYFVGAPYNEQFF
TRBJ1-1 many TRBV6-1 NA TGTGCCAGCAGTACAGGGCCTGAAGCTTTCTTT CASSTGPEAFF
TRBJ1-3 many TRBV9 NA TGTGCCAGCTCACTCAGTGGGTCTGGAAACACCATATATTTT CASSLSGSGNTIYF